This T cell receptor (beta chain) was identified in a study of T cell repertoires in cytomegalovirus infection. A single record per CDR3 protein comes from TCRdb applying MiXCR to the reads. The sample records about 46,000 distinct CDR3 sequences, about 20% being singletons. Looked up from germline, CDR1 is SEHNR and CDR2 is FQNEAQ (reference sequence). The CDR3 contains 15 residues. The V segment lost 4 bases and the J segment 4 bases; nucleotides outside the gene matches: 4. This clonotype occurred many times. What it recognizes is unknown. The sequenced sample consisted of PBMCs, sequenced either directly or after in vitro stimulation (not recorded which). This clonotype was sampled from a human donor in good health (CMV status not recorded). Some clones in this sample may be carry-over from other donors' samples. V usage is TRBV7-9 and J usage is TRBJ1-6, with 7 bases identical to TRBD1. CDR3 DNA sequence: TGTGCCAGCAGCTCCCGGGACAGTTATAATTCACCCCTCCACTTT. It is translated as CASSSRDSYNSPLHF. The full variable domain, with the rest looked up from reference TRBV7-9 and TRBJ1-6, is DTGVSQNPRHKITKRGQNVTFRCDPISEHNRLYWYRQTLGQGPEFLTYFQNEAQLEKSRLLSDRFSAERPKGSFSTLEIQRTEQGDSAMYLCASSSRDSYNSPLHFGNGTRLTVT.